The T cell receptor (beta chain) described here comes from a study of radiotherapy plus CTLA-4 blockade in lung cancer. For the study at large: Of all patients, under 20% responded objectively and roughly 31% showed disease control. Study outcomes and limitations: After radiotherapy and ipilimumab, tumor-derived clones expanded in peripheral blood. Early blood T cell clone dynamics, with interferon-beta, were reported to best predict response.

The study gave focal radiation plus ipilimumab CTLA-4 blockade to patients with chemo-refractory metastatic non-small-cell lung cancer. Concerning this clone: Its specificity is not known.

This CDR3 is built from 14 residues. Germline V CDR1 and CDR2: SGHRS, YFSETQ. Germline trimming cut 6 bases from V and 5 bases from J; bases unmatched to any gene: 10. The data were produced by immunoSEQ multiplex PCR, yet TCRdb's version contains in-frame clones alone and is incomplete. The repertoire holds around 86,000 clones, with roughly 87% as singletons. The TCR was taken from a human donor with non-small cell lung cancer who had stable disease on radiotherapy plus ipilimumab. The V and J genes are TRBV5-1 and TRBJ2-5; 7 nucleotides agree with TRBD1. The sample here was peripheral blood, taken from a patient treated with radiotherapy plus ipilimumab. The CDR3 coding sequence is TGCGCCAGCATGCTGGGACAGTCCGTCGAGACCCAGTACTTC. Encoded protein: CASMLGQSVETQYF.